This paragraph reports one T cell receptor (beta chain). Its specificity is not known. Germline CDR1 reads SGHDT; CDR2 reads YYEEEE. Trimming took off 4 bases at V and 4 bases at J, with 14 bases between the two ends. The CDR3 covers 14 residues. This entry is derived from a study of blood T cells in healthy people across ages. Study conclusions and caveats: Donors of long life had a larger count of naive CD4+ cells and greater diversity than aged donors. Diversity estimated from one million T cells was considered an underestimate. A roughly linear fall in TCR beta diversity per million T cells was seen with increasing age.

A J-beta primer mix and a sample-barcoded 5' primer were used in a second PCR of roughly 7 to 12 cycles. Every cDNA molecule carried a tag from a template-switch adaptor bearing 12 random nucleotides. TCRdb called the 5' RACE reads again in MiXCR, with one record for every CDR3 protein. This table holds about 1 million distinct CDR3 sequences, more than 35% found once. Source material: blood. The rearrangement links TRBV5-6 to TRBJ1-2, with D hard to call. The receptor was derived from a woman aged 55-69 years in good health. The CDR3 spells CASSPGRPAYGYTF. Here the CDR3 DNA reads TGTGCCAGCAGCCCGGGCCGCCCTGCCTATGGCTACACCTTC.